There are a few counts of the clone carrying this T cell receptor beta chain. A single record per CDR3 protein comes from TCRdb applying MiXCR to the RACE reads. The sample shows 55,000 to 75,000 distinct CDR3 sequences, about 7% of them seen only once. With 5 bases clipped from V and 3 bases from J, the junction kept 3 bases outside the gene matches. The CDR3 consists of 14 residues. The V gene's germline CDR1 is SGHVS and CDR2 FNYEAQ. The sample belongs to a study of human T cells and chemical hapten exposure. Study-wide background: Predominantly women, the patients had alopecia areata, totalis or universalis.

Stated time point: pre-sensitization, week 0. Treatment noted: therapeutic diphenylcyclopropenone sensitization with weekly scalp DPC. Unfractionated whole blood yielded total RNA. The source was whole blood, collected in connection with sensitization to the hapten diphenylcyclopropenone (DPC). V is TRBV7-6 and J is TRBJ1-4; 7 nucleotides match TRBD1. The receptor comes from a woman in her twenties or thirties with alopecia areata. Some clones in this sample may be carry-over from other donors' samples. DNA for the CDR3: TGTGCCAGCAGCGGCGGGACAGCTAATGAAAAACTGTTTTTT. Its protein product is CASSGGTANEKLFF.